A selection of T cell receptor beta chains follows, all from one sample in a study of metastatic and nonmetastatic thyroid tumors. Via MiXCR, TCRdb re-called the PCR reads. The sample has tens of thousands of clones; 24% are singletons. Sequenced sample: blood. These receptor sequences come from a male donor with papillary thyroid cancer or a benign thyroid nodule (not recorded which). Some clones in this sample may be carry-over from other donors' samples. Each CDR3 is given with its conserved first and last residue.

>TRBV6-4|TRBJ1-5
CASRTYPTGGGPLSNQPQHF
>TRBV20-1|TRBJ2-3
CSARGGGVAGGPSTDTQYF
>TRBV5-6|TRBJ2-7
CASSLIDYEQYF
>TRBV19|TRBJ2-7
CASSIDPGYEQYF
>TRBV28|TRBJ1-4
CASSSPGSTNEKLFF
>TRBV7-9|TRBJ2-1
CASSLSSGRKFF
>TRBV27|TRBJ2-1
CASSLVPEGEQFF
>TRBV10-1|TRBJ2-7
CASSAGRESYEQYF
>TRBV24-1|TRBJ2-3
CATSESSGSSTDTQYF
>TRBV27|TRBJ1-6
CASSYYRINSPLHF
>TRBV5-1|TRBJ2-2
CASSLGGLDTGELFF
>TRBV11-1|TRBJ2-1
CASSSTQLTSGRDNEQFF
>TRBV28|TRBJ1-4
CASSPQGGLDEKLFF
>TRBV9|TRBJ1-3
CASSVGPGQGRGAGNTIYF
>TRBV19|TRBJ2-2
CASSIGGRVNTGELFF
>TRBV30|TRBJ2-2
CAWTRAQGGATVELFF
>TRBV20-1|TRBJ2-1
CSARGREDNEQFF
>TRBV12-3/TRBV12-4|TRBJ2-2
CASSLAPRELFF
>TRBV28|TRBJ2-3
CASRVPGTDTQYF
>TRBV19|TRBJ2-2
CASTLVRSGQGDTGELFF
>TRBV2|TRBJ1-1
CASSGGQNTEAFF
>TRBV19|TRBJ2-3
CASSVSGRAGDTQYF
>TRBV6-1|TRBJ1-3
CASSEGDGGNTIYF
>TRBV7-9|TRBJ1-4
CASSLIGTANEKLFF
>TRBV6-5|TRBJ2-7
CASSYASGRDEQYF
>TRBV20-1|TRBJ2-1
CSARDGAGGSYNEQFF
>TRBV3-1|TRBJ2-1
CASSQEMVRGNEQFF
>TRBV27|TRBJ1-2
CASSQGRRANYGYTF
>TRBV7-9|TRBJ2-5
CASSGTGTGQETQYF
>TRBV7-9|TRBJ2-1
CASSLAGSLRNEQFF
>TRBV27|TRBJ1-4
CASSLWGGANEKLFF
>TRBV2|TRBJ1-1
CASSVGGGNTEAFF
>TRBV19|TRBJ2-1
CASSIWLLKGGNEQFF
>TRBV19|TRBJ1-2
CASKKLVRGSGGYTF
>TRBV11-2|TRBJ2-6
CASSHLDRAEANVLTF
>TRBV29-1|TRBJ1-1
CSVGSGGGDTEAFF
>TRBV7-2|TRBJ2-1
CASILVPGAWDEQFF
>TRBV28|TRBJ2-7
CASSPPNYEQYF
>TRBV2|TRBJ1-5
CASRSRGGNQPQHF
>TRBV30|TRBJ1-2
CAWYHDREGDGYTF